Detailed here is one TCR beta chain. Regions amplified from RNA transcripts were the TCR beta CDR3 regions. In the first-round RT-PCR of the TCR CDR3, the HTBI primer set was used. Each CDR3 protein is one row after TCRdb ran MiXCR on the multiplex PCR reads. The table records about 660,000 distinct CDR3 sequences, less than 45% of them present only once. The data stem from a study of T cells in Graves' hyperthyroidism and ophthalmopathy. The sample consisted of peripheral blood or thyroid tissue (not recorded which). This sequence was found in an adult man with Graves' disease, either hyperthyroidism or ophthalmopathy (not recorded which).

CDR3: CASSQDNSVDYGYTF. CDR3 in DNA: TGCGCCAGCAGCCAAGATAATTCGGTTGACTATGGCTACACCTTC. V is TRBV4-1 and J is TRBJ1-2; unclear D gene. The CDR3 is 15 residues long. Between the trimmed V and J ends, which lost 0 bases and 3 bases, there was a span of 11 bases. CDR1 and CDR2 from the germline V gene are MGHRA and YSYEKL.